Detailed here is one T cell receptor (beta chain). The table lists this clonotype with many counts. It lacks a known antigen. There are no base qualities to consult, and no much larger clone falls within one base. In the paper's terms, the time point label means: newly diagnosed GD, antithyroid drugs for less than 3 months. For both TCR sequencing and RNA sequencing, RNA was extracted from PBMCs using TRIzol. Graves' disease was diagnosed according to American Thyroid Association guidelines. The patients came from an endocrinology department in Xi'an, China. Each patient gave approximately 9 milliliters of peripheral blood, collected in an EDTA anticoagulant tube. Ficoll Paque Plus density gradient separation was used to isolate PBMCs, and no further T cell sorting was done. An Agilent 2100 Bioanalyzer and agarose gel were used to check RNA quality, while a NanoDrop 2000 measured RNA concentration.

This record comes from a study of regulatory T cells in long-lasting Graves disease (dated by TCRdb to the early 2020s). Background on the whole study: Newly diagnosed Graves' disease patients had taken antithyroid drugs for less than 3 months. Patients with persistent Graves' disease were compared with patients with newly diagnosed Graves' disease using TCR sequencing and RNA sequencing of peripheral blood. The study was registered as a clinical trial and conducted in China. A total of around 35 samples underwent TCR sequencing, from roughly 13 patients with persistent Graves' disease and approximately 20 patients with newly diagnosed Graves' disease.

The paper's findings and limits, for the study overall: TRBV28, TRBJ1-2 and TRBJ2-5 were preferentially used in persistent disease, while TRBV20-1 and TRBJ2-1 were favored in newly diagnosed disease. Because the primary lesion, thyroid tissue, could not be accessed, the study looked at peripheral blood alone. The authors acknowledged the small sample size as a limitation that may reduce accuracy. Only the TCR beta chain was sequenced and analyzed. A larger number of public clonotypes was shared among persistent patients (approximately 3,000) than among newly diagnosed patients (around 970). Compared with newly diagnosed patients, persistent Graves' disease patients had lower TCR Shannon entropy and fewer highly expanded clones, which suggests clonal expansion.

The germline V gene sets CDR1 to MNHEY and CDR2 to SVGEGT. V ends up 5 bases short and J 11 bases short, with an unmatched junction base count of 5. The CDR3 starts with the cysteine, ends with the phenylalanine, and has 14 residues. Kept here is only the CDR3 DNA, which spans 42 bases and is read in frame from base 1. The library was generated by multiplex PCR. TCRdb records Illumina HiSeq 4000 as the sequencer. To build TCR beta libraries, CDR3 regions were amplified by Arm-PCR using iRepertoire HTBI primers. Before sequencing, the PCR products underwent gel purification. In the source study's methods: Across samples, roughly 60 TRBV and 14 TRBJ segments were identified and used for gene usage analysis of CDR3 amino acid clonotypes. COPE and FqMerger were used to merge filtered high-quality paired reads into contigs. BLAST was used to align contigs to the IMGT TRBV, TRBD and TRBJ reference genes, and CDR3 was defined following IMGT. Any clonotype with a frequency above 0.1% was counted as a highly expanded clone. Shannon entropy served as the measure of repertoire diversity, while the Gini coefficient captured V-J evenness. A clonotype was considered public if more than one individual shared it. The public reads were reprocessed in TCRdb via fastp at Q25 and MiXCR, keeping in-frame beta chains. CDR3 protein sequences are deduplicated, and each keeps its most common genes and DNA. These V and J calls originate from TCRdb's pipeline instead of the authors' own analysis. For this sample there are roughly 500,000 distinct CDR3 sequences; about 11% appear just once. Roughly 8.9% of the sample lies in the top ten.

The same sample was also used in a study of T cells in Graves' hyperthyroidism and ophthalmopathy. The second study, in turn, reports: Stable Graves' hyperthyroidism was defined as no progression to ophthalmopathy during 18 months of follow-up. The hyperthyroidism patients were between 18 and 65 years old and newly diagnosed, with a disease duration of less than 2 months. Patients with uncontrolled infections, other autoimmune diseases, pregnancy or lactation were excluded. Diagnoses relied on clinical symptoms, serum thyroxine and TRAb, thyroid ultrasound and orbital computed tomography. The TCR CDR3 was subjected to a first round of RT-PCR using the HTBI primer set and the Qiagen OneStep RT-PCR kit. Most expanded thyroid clonotypes (frequency above 0.001) were also found in blood, which suggests that blood repertoires may mirror thyroid immune responses. Ophthalmopathy was separated from stable hyperthyroidism by a 13 V-J signature model, with 85% to 90% sensitivity and 81% to 83% specificity obtained in cross-validation and 80%/75% obtained in testing. During validation, the model predicted progression to ophthalmopathy a median of approximately 7 months ahead of onset, with almost 71% sensitivity and 72% to 80% specificity. To identify TCR V-J signatures that set the groups apart, the researchers used a discovery cohort of more than 95 patients, made up of 40 to 45 with Graves' ophthalmopathy and some 56 with stable Graves' hyperthyroidism. Prospective prediction of ophthalmopathy was tested in an independent validation cohort of fewer than 20 hyperthyroidism patients and approximately 17 patients who later progressed to ophthalmopathy. For training and testing, the 95 to 100 patients in the discovery cohort were randomly divided in a 7:3 ratio. Thyroid tissue and blood T-cell repertoires from about 6 Graves' hyperthyroidism patients were also compared in the study. Once sampling was done, hyperthyroidism patients were given methimazole at a starting dose of 30 mg daily, whereas ophthalmopathy patients were given high-dose intravenous methylprednisolone. Libraries were constructed in a second round of multiplex PCR, after which size selection and purification were performed. Paired-end sequencing of the libraries was performed with 100 bp reads on an Illumina HiSeq2000. Raw data were processed with SOAPnuke, discarding reads with adapters, uncalled bases, mean Phred below 15, or no exact constant-primer or identifier match. COPE v1.2.5 was used to merge high-quality paired reads, and clonotypes were defined as unique nucleotide sequences. MiTCR v1.1 was used to align the clonotypes against IMGT TRBV, TRBD and TRBJ reference segments. Analysis was restricted to V-J combinations with a frequency above 0.0001, which covered roughly 99% of repertoires. The TCS score was defined as the ratio of F50 (clonal expansion) to E x V (chaos), calculated using BLOSUM62-based TCRdist between CDR3 peptides within each V-J. Welch's t-statistics and random forest reduced 450 to 600 V-J features to 10 to 15, which were used in a naive Bayes classifier (R e1071). No statistical method was used to fix the sample size in advance, and group allocation was not hidden from the investigators. According to the paper, TCR Vbeta CDR3 sequencing was carried out on about 140 peripheral blood samples, which came from under 50 ophthalmopathy, approximately 72 hyperthyroidism and roughly 17 progressor patients.

The chain couples TRBV6-2 or TRBV6-3 to TRBJ2-1; 14 junctional bases match TRBD2. The specimen was peripheral blood mononuclear cells (PBMCs), collected at new diagnosis, from a patient treated with antithyroid drugs. The TCR originated in a woman younger than 45 with Graves disease. Donor details come from another sample of the same person, matched by shared clones. The CDR3 here reads CASSGTSGRVQQFF. The nucleotide sequence reads TGTGCCAGCAGTGGGACTAGCGGGAGAGTTCAGCAGTTCTTC.